Each of the 30 T cell receptor beta chains below was sequenced from the same sample in a study of cytomegalovirus exposure and HLA in healthy donors (dated by TCRdb to 2015 to 2018). Receptor amplification or capture employed the immunoSEQ multiplex PCR assay. A mixture of 60 forward primers for TCR Vbeta segments and 13 reverse primers for TCR Jbeta segments was used in the multiplex PCR. TCRdb re-hosts the immuneACCESS table, in-frame sequences only. Its copies lack some clones; in the studies checked, an unresolved V gene accounts for under half of them, and the cause for the rest is not known. Counted in this sample were 150,000 or so clones; roughly 80% of them appeared once. Clones ranked in the top ten supply 2.5% to 3.5% of the sample. Material: PBMCs. The receptors shown here come from a male donor in good health and CMV-seronegative.

The rearrangement links TRBV6-5 to TRBJ2-7, with 8 positions matching TRBD2. The V gene end was trimmed by 6 bases and the J gene end by 4 bases; junction bases not matched to a gene: 5. CDR1 is MNHEY and CDR2 is SVGAGI in the germline V gene. The CDR3 runs to 13 residues. The chain's CDR3 is CASRPTSVYEQYF. CDR3 bases: TGTGCCAGCAGACCGACTAGCGTTTACGAGCAGTACTTC.

This chain joins TRBV7-9 and TRBJ2-2, with 9 positions matching TRBD1. Trimming removed 7 bases from V and 1 base from J; junction bases left unmatched: 7. The CDR3 contains 16 residues. Germline loops: CDR1 SEHNR, CDR2 FQNEAQ (reference sequence). CDR3 bases: TGTGCCAGCATCAATACGACAGGGGGGAACACCGGGGAGCTGTTTTTT. This gives the protein CASINTTGGNTGELFF.

The rearrangement uses TRBV27 and TRBJ2-1; the match to TRBD2 covers 7 bases. The CDR3 is 15 amino acids. V trimming: 2 bases; J trimming: 12 bases; junction bases outside the gene matches: 13. Germline V gene lookup returns CDR1 MNHEY and CDR2 SMNVEV (reference sequence). In DNA form, the CDR3 reads TGTGCCAGCAGTTTAATAGCGGGTTACAATGAGGGGCAGTTCTTC. As protein: CASSLIAGYNEGQFF.

V usage is TRBV18 and J usage is TRBJ2-2, with TRBD1 as a possible D gene (5 bases). Germline-derived CDR1 and CDR2 are KGHSH and LQKENI. Trimming took off 4 bases at V and 0 bases at J, with 12 bases between the two ends. This CDR3 spans 16 amino acids. DNA for the CDR3: TGTGCCAGCTCACTATGGGGCCCTCCGAACACCGGGGAGCTGTTTTTT. Encoded protein: CASSLWGPPNTGELFF.

The chain combines TRBV28 with TRBJ2-7; 8 bases align to TRBD2. J was trimmed by 6 bases and V by 5 bases; bases with no gene match: 9. This CDR3 is built from 14 residues. Germline loops: CDR1 MDHEN, CDR2 SYDVKM. The CDR3 here is CASSLEREMVEQYF. The CDR3 nucleotides are TGTGCCAGCAGTCTAGAGCGGGAGATGGTCGAGCAGTACTTC.

V is TRBV28 and J is TRBJ1-5, with a tentative D call TRBD1 (6 bases). Trimming took off 9 bases at V and 4 bases at J, with 16 bases between the two ends. Looked up from germline, CDR1 is MDHEN and CDR2 is SYDVKM. The CDR3 sequence is 14 residues long. CDR3 protein: CASNRDTLNQPQHF. CDR3 DNA: TGTGCCAGTAACCGGGACACCCTTAATCAGCCCCAGCATTTT.

The gene calls are TRBV7-3 and TRBJ2-1; 7 bases are shared with TRBD1. The CDR3 totals 13 residues. Losses at the gene ends were 5 bases for V and 5 bases for J; bases not matched to a gene: 3. CDR1 SGHTA and CDR2 FQGTGA come from the germline V gene. The CDR3 sequence is CASSRGTDNEQFF. In DNA, the CDR3 is TGTGCCAGCAGCCGAGGGACAGACAATGAGCAGTTCTTC.

V is TRBV6-5 and J is TRBJ2-1, with 11 bases identical to TRBD2. Looked up from germline, CDR1 is MNHEY and CDR2 is SVGAGI. This CDR3 is 16 amino acids long. The J segment lost 7 bases and the V segment lost 0 bases, leaving 5 bases of the junction unmatched. CDR3: CASSYSKLAGVNEQFF. CDR3 DNA sequence: TGTGCCAGCAGTTACTCGAAACTAGCGGGAGTGAATGAGCAGTTCTTC.

The gene calls are TRBV7-3 and TRBJ2-7, with TRBD2 as a possible D gene (6 bases). The germline gives CDR1 SGHTA, CDR2 FQGTGA. The V gene lost 2 bases and the J gene lost 5 bases, with 19 bases spanning the gap. The CDR3 is 16 amino acids. The CDR3 protein is CASSLGSRGSRDEQYF. For the CDR3, the DNA is TGTGCCAGCAGCTTAGGTAGCCGGGGGTCCCGGGACGAGCAGTACTTC.

This clone was detected once. CDR3 nucleotides: TGCGCCAGCAGCTTGGGCCCCTCTAGCGGGAGCTACGAGCAGTACTTC. Translating gives CASSLGPSSGSYEQYF. The chain employs TRBV5-1 and TRBJ2-5, with 10 positions matching TRBD2. The end of the DNA fits TRBJ2-7 better, so the J call may be wrong. Germline V CDR1 and CDR2: SGHRS, YFSETQ. This CDR3 is 16 amino acids long.

The gene calls are TRBV28 and TRBJ1-1, with D unresolved. V gave up 9 bases and J gave up 1 base, with 9 bases separating them. CDR1 is MDHEN and CDR2 is SYDVKM in the germline V gene. CDR3 size: 12 residues. The CDR3 nucleotides read TGTGCCAGTTTAGAGGCGAACACTGAAGCTTTCTTT. Encoded protein: CASLEANTEAFF.

The rearrangement uses TRBV25-1 and TRBJ1-3, with D hard to call. The CDR3 sequence is 15 residues long. CDR1 and CDR2 from the germline V gene are MGHDK and SYGVNS. Trimming shortened V by 7 bases and J by 4 bases, and 17 bases separated the two germline ends. This CDR3 reads CASKRSTPRGNTIYF. CDR3 sequence (DNA): TGTGCCAGCAAACGTTCGACACCGAGAGGAAACACCATATATTTT.

The chain recombines TRBV28 with TRBJ1-1, with a possible D match to TRBD1 (5 bases). V lost 8 bases, J lost 1 base, and 11 bases lay in between. In germline, CDR1 is MDHEN, CDR2 SYDVKM. The CDR3 consists of 13 residues. The CDR3 nucleotides read TGTGCCAGCGGCCGGGACTGGAACACTGAAGCTTTCTTT. Protein product: CASGRDWNTEAFF.

This rearrangement joins TRBV7-9 to TRBJ2-1; D gene unclear. CDR3 length: 14 residues. Germline CDR1 reads SEHNR; CDR2 reads FQNEAQ (reference sequence). V lost 7 bases, J lost 6 bases, and 16 bases lay in between. CDR3 nucleotides: TGTGCCAGCATCCCGACGGGTTCTGGCAATGAGCAGTTCTTC. Protein: CASIPTGSGNEQFF.

The rearrangement uses TRBV7-9 and TRBJ2-6; 8 bases align to TRBD2. CDR1 and CDR2 from the germline V gene are SEHNR and FQNEAQ (reference sequence). This CDR3 is 16 amino acids long. V was pared by 3 bases and J by 4 bases, with 5 bases of the junction left unmatched. This chain's CDR3 is CASSLGLGAGANVLTF. The CDR3 DNA reads TGTGCCAGCAGCTTGGGACTAGGAGCGGGGGCCAACGTCCTGACTTTC.

V gene TRBV27 combines with J gene TRBJ2-5, with 9 bases aligning to TRBD1. The J call may be wrong; the DNA end is better matched by TRBJ2-7. From germline, CDR1 is MNHEY and CDR2 SMNVEV (reference sequence). The CDR3 length is 15 residues. The DNA for the CDR3 is TGTGCCAGCAGTTTTGCGGACAGGGGCTCCTACGAGCAGTACTTC. This gives the protein CASSFADRGSYEQYF.

This chain joins TRBV9 and TRBJ2-7; D ambiguous. Germline values: CDR1 SGDLS, CDR2 YYNGEE. The CDR3 spans 10 residues. Trimming took 7 bases from V and 6 from J, leaving 8 bases between them. CDR3 nucleotide sequence: TGTGCCAGCGGATCAGGCGAGCAGTACTTC. Translation: CASGSGEQYF.

The chain joins TRBV7-2 to TRBJ2-5, with TRBD1 matching 10 bases. The V and J ends lost 4 bases and 4 bases, in that order; junction bases with no gene match: 3. Germline V CDR1 and CDR2: SGHTA, FQGNSA. CDR3 length: 14 residues. The CDR3 DNA reads as TGTGCCAGCAGCTCGGACAGGGGGAGAGAGACCCAGTACTTC. Translated: CASSSDRGRETQYF.

CDR3 loop: CASSPTGGSGYTF. The CDR3 coding sequence is TGTGCCAGCAGCCCCACAGGGGGCAGTGGCTACACCTTC. The chain couples TRBV7-9 to TRBJ1-2; TRBD1 matches at 9 bases. Germline values: CDR1 SEHNR, CDR2 FQNEAQ (reference sequence). The V segment lost 5 bases and the J segment 7 bases; nucleotides outside the gene matches: 5. CDR3 length: 13 amino acids.

This chain connects TRBV5-1 to TRBJ1-2, with 9 nucleotides matching TRBD1. The CDR3 is made up of 13 amino acids. The V gene end was trimmed by 7 bases and the J gene end by 4 bases; junction bases not matched to a gene: 5. Per germline, CDR1 SGHRS and CDR2 YFSETQ. The CDR3: CASGTGGAYGYTF. The CDR3, as DNA: TGCGCCAGCGGAACAGGGGGCGCCTATGGCTACACCTTC.

The chain combines TRBV5-4 with TRBJ2-1, with no clear D. This CDR3 contains 12 residues. Germline CDR1 SGHNT, CDR2 YYREEE (reference sequence). The germline V and J ends were trimmed by 3 bases and 7 bases, with 8 bases remaining between them. In nucleotides, the CDR3 is TGTGCCAGCAGCTCTCCTACGAATGAGCAGTTCTTC. This encodes CASSSPTNEQFF.

The chain employs TRBV19 and TRBJ1-4; 10 nucleotides line up with TRBD1. J was trimmed by 2 bases and V by 11 bases; bases with no gene match: 14. Germline V gives CDR1 LNHDA, CDR2 SQIVND (reference sequence). The CDR3 runs 17 residues. As DNA, the CDR3 is TGTGCCTCAAACCGGGACAGGGGCTTTGTGACTAATGAAAAACTGTTTTTT. It yields the protein CASNRDRGFVTNEKLFF.

The rearrangement joins TRBV28 to TRBJ2-1; the D is unclear. This CDR3 is built from 12 residues. V dropped 2 bases and J dropped 8 bases, with 7 bases sitting between them. The germline V gene encodes CDR1 MDHEN and CDR2 SYDVKM. DNA for the CDR3: TGTGCCAGCAGTTTACTCCTCTATGAGCAGTTCTTC. Translation: CASSLLLYEQFF.

This clone has more than one count but fewer than ten. Here the CDR3 reads CASSYGTKAYEQYF. The CDR3 coding sequence is TGTGCCAGCAGTTACGGGACAAAGGCCTACGAGCAGTACTTC. V is TRBV6-6 and J is TRBJ2-7; weak D call: TRBD1 (6 bases). Trimming took 2 bases from V and 2 from J, leaving 10 bases between them. The germline CDR1 and CDR2 sequences are MNHNY and SVGAGI (reference sequence). The CDR3 totals 14 residues.

The rearrangement joins TRBV9 to TRBJ2-3, with a weak D call TRBD2 (6 bases). V gave up 0 bases and J gave up 0 bases, with 14 bases separating them. The CDR3 totals 17 residues. The germline CDR1 and CDR2 sequences are SGDLS and YYNGEE. The CDR3 loop is CASSVGSGVLSTDTQYF. DNA for the CDR3: TGTGCCAGCAGCGTAGGGTCGGGGGTACTGAGCACAGATACGCAGTATTTT. The complete variable domain, with remaining parts taken from reference TRBV9 and TRBJ2-3, reads DSGVTQTPKHLITATGQRVTLRCSPRSGDLSVYWYQQSLDQGLQFLIQYYNGEERAKGNILERFSAQQFPDLHSELNLSSLELGDSALYFCASSVGSGVLSTDTQYFGPGTRLTVL.

This chain links TRBV9 with TRBJ2-7; 9 bases are shared with TRBD2. In germline, CDR1 is SGDLS, CDR2 YYNGEE. The CDR3 runs to 17 residues. The J segment lost 2 bases and the V segment lost 2 bases, leaving 11 bases of the junction unmatched. The CDR3 here is CASSVASGTKATYEQYF. The DNA for the CDR3 is TGTGCCAGCAGCGTTGCTAGCGGGACAAAGGCCACCTACGAGCAGTACTTC. Full variable domain (outside the CDR3, taken from reference TRBV9 and TRBJ2-7): DSGVTQTPKHLITATGQRVTLRCSPRSGDLSVYWYQQSLDQGLQFLIQYYNGEERAKGNILERFSAQQFPDLHSELNLSSLELGDSALYFCASSVASGTKATYEQYFGPGTRLTVT.

The V and J genes are TRBV5-4 and TRBJ2-5; the D gene is possibly TRBD2 (6 bases). CDR3 length: 15 residues. Trimming removed 0 bases from V and 8 bases from J, with 17 bases in between. CDR1 and CDR2 from the germline V gene are SGHNT and YYREEE (reference sequence). In DNA, the CDR3 is TGTGCCAGCAGCTTGGGGGGGGACGCCGGCGCAACCCAGTACTTC. This encodes CASSLGGDAGATQYF.

V and J are TRBV19 and TRBJ1-1; 7 bases line up with TRBD1. Trimming removed 7 bases from V and 1 base from J; junction bases left unmatched: 3. The germline V gene has CDR1 LNHDA and CDR2 SQIVND (reference sequence). The CDR3 spans 13 residues. In DNA, the CDR3 is TGTGCCAGTAACAACAGGGGGAACACTGAAGCTTTCTTT. It codes for CASNNRGNTEAFF. Complete variable domain (other parts from reference TRBV19 and TRBJ1-1): DGGITQSPKYLFRKEGQNVTLSCEQNLNHDAMYWYRQDPGQGLRLIYYSQIVNDFQKGDIAEGYSVSREKKESFPLTVTSAQKNPTAFYLCASNNRGNTEAFFGQGTRLTVV.

The chain links TRBV10-3 to TRBJ2-2; 10 bases map to TRBD1. The CDR3 consists of 15 residues. Germline lookup yields CDR1 ENHRY and CDR2 SYGVKD. V lost 2 bases and J lost 6; bases outside the gene matches: 3. The CDR3 coding sequence is TGTGCCATCAGTGAGCGAGGACAGGGGGCCGGGGAGCTGTTTTTT. It translates to CAISERGQGAGELFF.

The rearrangement joins TRBV28 to TRBJ1-5, with no clear D. V was cut by 6 bases and J by 1 base, with 10 bases left in between. There are 14 residues in the CDR3. From germline, CDR1 is MDHEN and CDR2 SYDVKM. CDR3 DNA: TGTGCCAGCAGCAGAGGGCCAAGCAATCAGCCCCAGCATTTT. Translating gives CASSRGPSNQPQHF.